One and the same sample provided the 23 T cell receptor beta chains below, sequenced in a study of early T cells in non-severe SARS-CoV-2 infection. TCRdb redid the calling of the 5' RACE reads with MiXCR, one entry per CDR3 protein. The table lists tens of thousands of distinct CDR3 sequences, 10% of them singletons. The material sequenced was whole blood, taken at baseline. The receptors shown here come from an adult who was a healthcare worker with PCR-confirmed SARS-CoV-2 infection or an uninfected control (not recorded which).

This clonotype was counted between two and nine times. CDR3 region: CASSSSQGYNEKLFF. CDR3 DNA sequence: TGTGCCAGCAGCTCCTCACAGGGCTACAATGAAAAACTGTTTTTT. The chain employs TRBV7-9 and TRBJ1-4; a weak D match, TRBD1 (6 bases). Germline V gene lookup returns CDR1 SEHNR and CDR2 FQNEAQ (reference sequence). Trimming removed 4 bases from V and 5 bases from J, with 14 bases in between. The CDR3 sequence is 15 residues long.

CDR3 sequence: CASSQDSGQGSYEQYF. CDR3 bases: TGTGCCAGCAGCCAAGATTCGGGACAGGGTAGCTACGAGCAGTACTTC. The rearrangement uses TRBV4-2 and TRBJ2-7; 9 bases align to TRBD1. The V segment lost 0 bases and the J segment 3 bases; nucleotides outside the gene matches: 6. Germline-derived CDR1 and CDR2 are LGHNA and YNFKEQ. The CDR3 sequence is 16 residues long.

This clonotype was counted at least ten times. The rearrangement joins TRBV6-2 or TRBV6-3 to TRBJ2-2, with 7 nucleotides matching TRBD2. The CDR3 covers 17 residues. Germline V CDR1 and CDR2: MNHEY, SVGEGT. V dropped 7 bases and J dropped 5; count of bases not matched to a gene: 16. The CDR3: CASTDSGPRTSTGELFF. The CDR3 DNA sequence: TGTGCCAGCACTGATAGCGGGCCCCGCACAAGTACCGGGGAGCTGTTTTTT.

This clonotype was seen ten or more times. Written as DNA, the CDR3 is TGCGCCAGCAGCTTGGTAGGGGACGGTTCCACAGATACGCAGTATTTT. This gives the protein CASSLVGDGSTDTQYF. The rearrangement links TRBV5-1 to TRBJ2-3; either TRBD1 or TRBD2 may supply D (5 bases each). Germline CDR1 is SGHRS and CDR2 is YFSETQ. V was trimmed by 0 bases and J by 2 bases, leaving 13 bases between them. CDR3 length equals 16 residues.

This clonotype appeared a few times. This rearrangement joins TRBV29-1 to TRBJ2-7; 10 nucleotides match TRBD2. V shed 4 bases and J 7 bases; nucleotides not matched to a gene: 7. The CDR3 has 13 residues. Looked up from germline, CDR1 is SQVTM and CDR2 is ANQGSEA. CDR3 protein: CSVGTSGVGEQYF. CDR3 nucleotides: TGCAGCGTTGGAACTAGCGGGGTGGGGGAGCAGTACTTC.

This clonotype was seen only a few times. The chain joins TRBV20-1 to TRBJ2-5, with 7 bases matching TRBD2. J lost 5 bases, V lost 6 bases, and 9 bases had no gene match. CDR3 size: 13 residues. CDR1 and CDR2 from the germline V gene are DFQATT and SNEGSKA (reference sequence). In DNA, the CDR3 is TGCAGTGCCCCGAGGACTAGTGATGAGACCCAGTACTTC. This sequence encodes CSAPRTSDETQYF.

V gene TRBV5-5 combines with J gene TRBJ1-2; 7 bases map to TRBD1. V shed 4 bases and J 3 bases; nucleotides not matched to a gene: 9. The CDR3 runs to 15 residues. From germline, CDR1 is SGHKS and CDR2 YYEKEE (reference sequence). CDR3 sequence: CASSIHRGGHYGYTF. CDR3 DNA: TGTGCCAGCAGCATACACAGGGGAGGTCACTATGGCTACACCTTC.

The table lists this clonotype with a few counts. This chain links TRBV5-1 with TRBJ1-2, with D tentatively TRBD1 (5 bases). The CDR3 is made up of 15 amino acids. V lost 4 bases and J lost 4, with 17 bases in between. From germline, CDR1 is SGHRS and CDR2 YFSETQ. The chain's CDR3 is CASSPRDGGTYGYTF. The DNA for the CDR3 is TGCGCCAGCAGCCCGCGGGACGGCGGAACCTATGGCTACACCTTC.

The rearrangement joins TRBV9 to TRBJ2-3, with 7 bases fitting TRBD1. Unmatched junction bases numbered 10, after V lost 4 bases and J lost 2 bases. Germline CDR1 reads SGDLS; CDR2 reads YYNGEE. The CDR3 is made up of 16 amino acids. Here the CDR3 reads CASSREMGTATDTQYF. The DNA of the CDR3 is TGTGCCAGCAGCCGCGAAATGGGGACAGCCACAGATACGCAGTATTTT.

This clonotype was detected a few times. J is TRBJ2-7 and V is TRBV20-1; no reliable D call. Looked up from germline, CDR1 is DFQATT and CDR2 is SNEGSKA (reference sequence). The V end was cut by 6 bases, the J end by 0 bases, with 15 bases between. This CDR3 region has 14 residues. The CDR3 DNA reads TGCAGTGCCCGTCGAGAGGCTTACTCCTACGAGCAGTACTTC. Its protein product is CSARREAYSYEQYF.

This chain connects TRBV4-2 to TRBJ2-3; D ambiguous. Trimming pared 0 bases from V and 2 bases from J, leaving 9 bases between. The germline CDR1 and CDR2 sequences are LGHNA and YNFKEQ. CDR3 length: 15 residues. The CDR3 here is CASSQESVATDTQYF. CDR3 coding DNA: TGTGCCAGCAGCCAAGAATCGGTAGCCACAGATACGCAGTATTTT.

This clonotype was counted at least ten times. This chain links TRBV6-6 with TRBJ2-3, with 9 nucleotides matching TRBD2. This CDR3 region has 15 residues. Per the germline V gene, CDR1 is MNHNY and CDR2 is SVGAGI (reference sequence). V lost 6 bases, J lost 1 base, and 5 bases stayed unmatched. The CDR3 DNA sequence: TGTGCCAGCAGGGGAGCGGGGGGCGGCACAGATACGCAGTATTTT. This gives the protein CASRGAGGGTDTQYF.

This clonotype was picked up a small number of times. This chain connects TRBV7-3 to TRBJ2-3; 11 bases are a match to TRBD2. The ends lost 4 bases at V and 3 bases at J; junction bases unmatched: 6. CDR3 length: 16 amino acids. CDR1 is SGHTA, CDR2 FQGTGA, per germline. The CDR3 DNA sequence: TGTGCCAGCAGCTATAGCGGGGGGGCCTTAACAGATACGCAGTATTTT. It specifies CASSYSGGALTDTQYF.

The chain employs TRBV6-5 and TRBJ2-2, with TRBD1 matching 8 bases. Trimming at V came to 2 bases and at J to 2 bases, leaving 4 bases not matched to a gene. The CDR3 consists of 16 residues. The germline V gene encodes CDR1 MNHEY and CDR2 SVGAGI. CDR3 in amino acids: CASSYETGANTGELFF. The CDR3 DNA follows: TGTGCCAGCAGTTACGAGACAGGGGCTAACACCGGGGAGCTGTTTTTT.

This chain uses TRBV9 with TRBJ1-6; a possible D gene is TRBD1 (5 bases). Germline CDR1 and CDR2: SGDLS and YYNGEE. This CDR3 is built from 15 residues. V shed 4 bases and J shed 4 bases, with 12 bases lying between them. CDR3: CASSSGDGYNSPLHF. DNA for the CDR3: TGTGCCAGCAGCTCTGGGGACGGGTATAATTCACCCCTCCACTTT.

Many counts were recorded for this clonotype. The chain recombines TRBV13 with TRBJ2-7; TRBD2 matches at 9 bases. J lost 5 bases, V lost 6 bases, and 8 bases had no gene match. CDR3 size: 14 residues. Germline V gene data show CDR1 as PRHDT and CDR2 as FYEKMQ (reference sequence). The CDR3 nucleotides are TGTGCCAGCAGGAAAAAAGGGACTAGCAACGAGCAGTACTTC. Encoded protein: CASRKKGTSNEQYF.

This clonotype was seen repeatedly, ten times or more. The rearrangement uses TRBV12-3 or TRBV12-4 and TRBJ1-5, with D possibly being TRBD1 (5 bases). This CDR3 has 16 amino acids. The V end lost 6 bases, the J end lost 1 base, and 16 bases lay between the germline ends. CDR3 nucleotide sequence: TGTGCCAGCAGCCCAAGGGGCCTAGTAAGCAATCAGCCCCAGCATTTT. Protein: CASSPRGLVSNQPQHF.

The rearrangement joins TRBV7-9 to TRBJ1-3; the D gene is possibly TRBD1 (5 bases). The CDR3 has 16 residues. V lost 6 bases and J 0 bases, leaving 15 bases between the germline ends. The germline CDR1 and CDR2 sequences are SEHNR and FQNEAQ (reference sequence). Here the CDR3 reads CASSFQRQSSGNTIYF. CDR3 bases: TGTGCCAGCAGTTTCCAACGACAGAGCTCTGGAAACACCATATATTTT.

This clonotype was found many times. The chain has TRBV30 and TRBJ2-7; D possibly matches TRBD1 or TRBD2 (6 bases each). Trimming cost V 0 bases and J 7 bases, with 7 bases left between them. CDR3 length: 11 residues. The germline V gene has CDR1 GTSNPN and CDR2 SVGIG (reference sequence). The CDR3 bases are TGTGCCTGGAGTGTAGGGGGGGAGCAGTACTTC. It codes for CAWSVGGEQYF.

CDR3 sequence: CASSYHSGGERKSNEQFF. DNA of the CDR3: TGTGCCAGCAGCTACCATAGCGGGGGAGAACGAAAAAGCAATGAGCAGTTCTTC. The chain carries TRBV11-2 and TRBJ2-1, with 9 bases lining up with TRBD2. Per the germline V gene, CDR1 is SGHAT and CDR2 is FQNNGV. This CDR3 has 18 amino acids. V lost 4 bases and J lost 6; bases outside the gene matches: 16.

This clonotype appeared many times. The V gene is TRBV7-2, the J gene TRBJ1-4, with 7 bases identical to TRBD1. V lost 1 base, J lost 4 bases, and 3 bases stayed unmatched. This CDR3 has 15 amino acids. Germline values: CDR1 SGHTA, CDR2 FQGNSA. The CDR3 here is CASSLDRGLNEKLFF. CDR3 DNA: TGTGCCAGCAGCTTAGACAGGGGCCTTAATGAAAAACTGTTTTTT.

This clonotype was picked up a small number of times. The CDR3 here is CASSPGTGVRSGELFF. CDR3 nucleotides: TGTGCCAGCAGCCCCGGGACAGGGGTTCGTTCCGGGGAGCTGTTTTTT. The V gene is TRBV6-6, the J gene TRBJ2-2, with 10 bases lining up with TRBD1. The V and J ends lost 6 bases and 6 bases, in that order; junction bases with no gene match: 10. This CDR3 spans 16 amino acids. Germline assignment: CDR1 MNHNY and CDR2 SVGAGI (reference sequence).

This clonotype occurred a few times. CDR3 sequence reads: CSVERYRASTDTQYF. The CDR3 nucleotides are TGCAGCGTTGAACGTTATCGGGCGAGCACAGATACGCAGTATTTT. V and J are TRBV29-1 and TRBJ2-3; D remains ambiguous. Germline V CDR1 and CDR2: SQVTM, ANQGSEA. V was trimmed by 2 bases and J by 0 bases, leaving 12 bases between them. The CDR3 has 15 amino acids.